These 19 T cell receptor beta chains were sequenced from one sample in a study of post-analysis software for immune sequencing data. No antigen has been identified for these receptors. Libraries were made from TCR beta cDNA, and they carried unique molecular identifiers. One entry per CDR3 protein, called by TCRdb with MiXCR from the PCR reads. This repertoire shows hundreds of thousands of distinct CDR3 sequences, roughly 30% found once; its top ten account for approximately 0.6%. The study, taken as a whole, reports: Compared with controls, patients had more of about five TRBV segments, including TRBV5-6, TRBV5-1 and TRBV20-1.

Sequenced sample: blood. The receptors come from a girl aged 10 to 17 with multiple sclerosis.

The table lists this clonotype with a few counts. This sequence joins TRBV7-2 and TRBJ2-5; D is possibly TRBD1 (6 bases). Germline V gene data show CDR1 as SGHTA and CDR2 as FQGNSA. The CDR3 spans 12 residues. Between the trimmed V and J ends, which lost 1 base and 9 bases, there was a span of 9 bases. The CDR3 DNA follows: TGTGCCAGCAGCTTAGGCCAGGGGCCCCAGTACTTC. Translated: CASSLGQGPQYF. Looking up the rest from reference TRBV7-2 and TRBJ2-5 gives the full variable domain: GAGVSQSPSNKVTEKGKDVELRCDPISGHTALYWYRQSLGQGLEFLIYFQGNSAPDKSGLPSDRFSAERTGGSVSTLTIQRTQQEDSAVYLCASSLGQGPQYFGPGTRLLVL.

Many counts were recorded for this clonotype. The V gene is TRBV27, the J gene TRBJ2-3; D is unclear. V dropped 2 bases and J dropped 2 bases, with 8 bases sitting between them. The CDR3 sequence is 14 residues long. Germline CDR1 is MNHEY and CDR2 is SMNVEV (reference sequence). The CDR3 DNA reads as TGTGCCAGCAGTTTAGGGCCACACACAGATACGCAGTATTTT. Its protein product is CASSLGPHTDTQYF.

This clonotype was seen a few times. The chain uses TRBV28 and TRBJ2-7; D could derive from TRBD1 or TRBD2 (5 bases each). V dropped 6 bases and J dropped 0 bases, with 15 bases sitting between them. Germline V CDR1 and CDR2: MDHEN, SYDVKM. This CDR3 has 15 residues. CDR3: CASSLVGRSSYEQYF. CDR3 sequence (DNA): TGTGCCAGCAGCCTCGTGGGACGGAGCTCCTACGAGCAGTACTTC.

This clonotype was observed at least ten times. J is TRBJ2-5 and V is TRBV29-1, with 7 bases matching TRBD2. Germline V CDR1 and CDR2: SQVTM, ANQGSEA. With V trimmed by 7 bases and J by 7 bases, 12 bases remained unmatched. The CDR3 spans 13 residues. The CDR3 sequence: CSGRWAGDGTQYF. DNA for the CDR3: TGCAGCGGCCGCTGGGCGGGAGACGGGACCCAGTACTTC. The full variable domain, in which reference TRBV29-1 and TRBJ2-5 provide the parts outside the CDR3, is SAVISQKPSRDICQRGTSLTIQCQVDSQVTMMFWYRQQPGQSLTLIATANQGSEATYESGFVIDKFPISRPNLTFSTLTVSNMSPEDSSIYLCSGRWAGDGTQYFGPGTRLLVL.

The chain is built from TRBV6-5 and TRBJ2-3; possibly TRBD2 for D (5 bases). In germline, CDR1 is MNHEY, CDR2 SVGAGI. The CDR3 sequence is 15 residues long. The V end lost 7 bases, the J end lost 0 bases, and 14 bases lay between the germline ends. CDR3 coding DNA: TGTGCCAGCAACCCGGGGTTCGCTAGCACAGATACGCAGTATTTT. It is translated as CASNPGFASTDTQYF.

This clonotype turned up a few times. The chain links TRBV4-2 to TRBJ1-1, with a weak D call TRBD1 (5 bases). V shed 6 bases and J shed 11 bases, with 13 bases lying between them. Germline V gene lookup returns CDR1 LGHNA and CDR2 YNFKEQ. This CDR3 contains 11 residues. As DNA, the CDR3 is TGTGCCAGCAGGTCCGGGACGTGGGCTTTCTTT. This codes for CASRSGTWAFF.

In its sample, this clonotype was seen a few times. The V call is TRBV20-1, the J call TRBJ2-5; D is uncertain. The ends were cut back, 0 bases at V and 7 bases at J, with 9 bases in the middle. Germline assignment: CDR1 DFQATT and CDR2 SNEGSKA (reference sequence). CDR3 length: 12 residues. The CDR3 spells CSARETKLTQYF. The CDR3 nucleotides are TGCAGTGCTAGAGAGACCAAATTGACCCAGTACTTC.

V is TRBV28 and J is TRBJ2-7, with TRBD2 identical over 8 bases. Per the germline V gene, CDR1 is MDHEN and CDR2 is SYDVKM. After removal of 8 bases from V and 6 bases from J, the junction contained 3 bases not matched to a gene. The CDR3 is 11 residues long. CDR3: CASFLAGEQYF. The CDR3 region has the DNA TGTGCCAGCTTTCTAGCGGGCGAGCAGTACTTC.

Here the CDR3 DNA reads TGTGCCAGCAGCTTAATCTACAGGGAGGTCTACAATGAGCAGTTCTTC. Encoded protein: CASSLIYREVYNEQFF. V is TRBV7-2 and J is TRBJ2-1, with D possibly called TRBD1 or TRBD2 (6 bases each). V was clipped by 2 bases and J by 3 bases, with 14 bases between them. The CDR3 length is 16 residues. The germline gives CDR1 SGHTA, CDR2 FQGNSA. The full variable domain, its missing parts supplied by reference TRBV7-2 and TRBJ2-1, is GAGVSQSPSNKVTEKGKDVELRCDPISGHTALYWYRQSLGQGLEFLIYFQGNSAPDKSGLPSDRFSAERTGGSVSTLTIQRTQQEDSAVYLCASSLIYREVYNEQFFGPGTRLTVL.

The chain couples TRBV10-3 to TRBJ2-1, with D tentatively TRBD1 or TRBD2 (6 bases each). The germline gives CDR1 ENHRY, CDR2 SYGVKD. V lost 2 bases to trimming and J lost 10 bases, with 12 bases between them. The CDR3 extends over 13 amino acids. The CDR3 protein is CAISELGGHEQFF. CDR3 bases: TGTGCCATCAGTGAGCTGGGGGGACACGAGCAGTTCTTC.

The V call is TRBV7-2, the J call TRBJ1-2, with D possibly matching TRBD1 (6 bases). Germline assignment: CDR1 SGHTA and CDR2 FQGNSA. V was clipped by 1 base and J by 5 bases, with 17 bases between them. The CDR3 consists of 16 residues. The CDR3 nucleotides read TGTGCCAGCAGCTTAGGGGGGGGGGACAAAATATATGGCTACACCTTC. Translation gives CASSLGGGDKIYGYTF.

The chain combines TRBV29-1 with TRBJ1-1; TRBD1 might be the D (5 bases). CDR1 SQVTM and CDR2 ANQGSEA come from the germline V gene. The CDR3 consists of 15 residues. V lost 4 bases to trimming and J lost 1 base, with 16 bases between them. CDR3 region: CSVVGVGQGNTEAFF. In DNA, the CDR3 is TGCAGCGTTGTGGGGGTTGGTCAGGGGAACACTGAAGCTTTCTTT.

The table lists this clonotype with a few counts. This sequence joins TRBV4-1 and TRBJ1-6; D ambiguous. This CDR3 contains 15 residues. Per the germline V gene, CDR1 is MGHRA and CDR2 is YSYEKL. V shed 1 base and J shed 8 bases, with 12 bases lying between them. CDR3 amino acids: CASSQVAGSHSPLHF. The CDR3 nucleotides are TGCGCCAGCAGCCAAGTGGCGGGTAGTCATTCACCCCTCCACTTT.

The chain's CDR3 is CASSLLMTGGEGNEQFF. CDR3 coding DNA: TGCGCCAGCAGCCTACTTATGACAGGGGGCGAAGGTAATGAGCAGTTCTTC. V is TRBV5-1 and J is TRBJ2-1, with TRBD1 matching over 10 bases. CDR3 length: 17 residues. CDR1 and CDR2 from the germline V gene are SGHRS and YFSETQ. V lost 4 bases and J lost 7; bases outside the gene matches: 14.

This clonotype was seen a few times. The CDR3 DNA reads TGTGCCAGCACTCTGGGTAGGGGTTCCTACGAGCAGTACTTC. This translates into CASTLGRGSYEQYF. This chain connects TRBV6-5 to TRBJ2-7, with D perhaps matching TRBD1 (5 bases). Per the germline V gene, CDR1 is MNHEY and CDR2 is SVGAGI. The CDR3 length is 14 residues. V lost 7 bases, J lost 1 base, and 14 bases lay in between.

The chain couples TRBV29-1 to TRBJ2-2; TRBD2 aligns across 14 bases. Trimming at V came to 0 bases and at J to 6 bases, leaving 9 bases not matched to a gene. The CDR3 extends over 18 amino acids. CDR1 is SQVTM and CDR2 is ANQGSEA in the germline V gene. The CDR3 DNA sequence: TGCAGCGTTGAAGACGTGTTGACTAGCGGGAGGGCCGCCGGGGAGCTGTTTTTT. Translating it yields CSVEDVLTSGRAAGELFF.

The chain carries TRBV5-1 and TRBJ2-1; 8 bases fit TRBD2. J was trimmed by 7 bases and V by 0 bases; bases with no gene match: 9. Germline V gives CDR1 SGHRS, CDR2 YFSETQ. The CDR3 has 16 residues. CDR3 sequence (DNA): TGCGCCAGCAGCTTGGTTTCTGGACTAGCAGTTAATGAGCAGTTCTTC. Amino acid sequence: CASSLVSGLAVNEQFF.

At least ten counts were recorded for this clonotype. This sequence joins TRBV6-5 and TRBJ1-2; D is unresolved. CDR1 MNHEY and CDR2 SVGAGI come from the germline V gene. V lost 0 bases, J lost 6 bases, and 8 bases lay in between. The CDR3 covers 13 residues. The CDR3 spells CASSYSRGDGYTF. Written as DNA, the CDR3 is TGTGCCAGCAGTTACTCCCGAGGAGATGGCTACACCTTC.

A note on this clonotype: A read error may produce the germline difference seen at one junction end. The chain combines TRBV29-1 with TRBJ2-7, with TRBD2 matching over 7 bases. This CDR3 is 14 amino acids long. Germline V gene data show CDR1 as SQVTM and CDR2 as ANQGSEA. In nucleotides, the CDR3 is TGCAGCGTTGCCTATAGCGGGCAGCCCTACGAGCAGAACTTC. This translates into CSVAYSGQPYEQNF.